This TCR beta chain was obtained from a study of cytomegalovirus exposure and HLA in healthy donors. Overall study findings and caveats: Researchers counted 164 TCR beta chains as cytomegalovirus-associated. In vitro, a few CMV-associated chains proved specific for CMV antigens.

With regard to this clone: The antigen is unknown.

V was pared by 5 bases and J by 2 bases, with 3 bases of the junction left unmatched. This CDR3 comprises 14 residues. Germline V CDR1 and CDR2: SGHTA, FQGNSA. Produced via immunoSEQ multiplex PCR; TCRdb's table is partial and in-frame only. The sample has about 76,000 clones; 85% to 95% are singletons. The rearrangement uses TRBV7-2 and TRBJ2-7; 10 bases align to TRBD2. The sequence was collected from a woman under 30 in good health and CMV-seropositive. Sequenced: PBMCs. CDR3 residues: CASSSSGGPYEQYF. In nucleotides, the CDR3 is TGTGCCAGCAGCAGTAGCGGGGGGCCCTACGAGCAGTACTTC.